This entry lists 27 T cell receptor beta chains sequenced from one sample in a study of vaccination effects on CD4 cells after COVID-19 (dated 2022 in TCRdb). The antigens of these receptors remain unknown. After around 11 days of culture, CD4+ T cells were isolated with the EasySep CD4+ T cell isolation kit. Each participant received two doses of an mRNA SARS-CoV-2 vaccine, either BNT162b2 or mRNA-1273. The library was prepared using the immunoSEQ multiplex PCR assay. TCRdb stores this immuneACCESS table with in-frame sequences only. Part of the clones is absent; in the studies checked, under half of the shortfall reflects unresolved V genes, and no reason is known for the rest. The table for this sample lists some 10,000 clones; around 74% of them were counted only once. Approximately 10% of the sample is in the top ten clones. Material: CD4+ T cells from PBMCs cultured without peptide, obtained after COVID-19 vaccination. The receptors were sampled from a human donor who received a COVID-19 vaccine.

The genes are TRBV4-1 and TRBJ2-3; 12 bases map to TRBD2. The CDR3 loop spans 16 amino acids. In germline, CDR1 is MGHRA, CDR2 YSYEKL. The trim removed 6 bases at V and 5 bases at J, leaving 9 bases unmatched. CDR3 in DNA: TGCGCCAGCAGTCATAAACCTAGCGGGGGGGGAGATACGCAGTATTTT. Its protein is CASSHKPSGGGDTQYF.

The gene calls are TRBV7-9 and TRBJ2-7; D gene unclear. Germline V lookup: CDR1 SEHNR, CDR2 FQNEAQ (reference sequence). V was shortened by 5 bases and J by 3 bases, with 5 bases between the two germline ends. CDR3 length equals 11 residues. The CDR3 here is CASSGVYEQYF. DNA of the CDR3: TGTGCCAGCAGCGGAGTCTACGAGCAGTACTTC. Supplemented by reference TRBV7-9 and TRBJ2-7, the full variable domain reads DTGVSQNPRHKITKRGQNVTFRCDPISEHNRLYWYRQTLGQGPEFLTYFQNEAQLEKSRLLSDRFSAERPKGSFSTLEIQRTEQGDSAMYLCASSGVYEQYFGPGTRLTVT.

This sequence joins TRBV30 and TRBJ1-6, with 9 bases fitting TRBD1. Germline V gene lookup returns CDR1 GTSNPN and CDR2 SVGIG (reference sequence). With V trimmed by 5 bases and J by 13 bases, 3 bases remained unmatched. The CDR3 consists of 11 residues. In DNA, the CDR3 is TGTGCCTGGGACAGGGGGAGTCCCCTCCACTTT. Amino acid sequence: CAWDRGSPLHF.

The CDR3 is CASSITTGAKSNQPQHF. As DNA, the CDR3 is TGTGCCAGTAGTATCACCACGGGAGCCAAAAGCAATCAGCCCCAGCATTTT. The J gene is TRBJ1-5, the V gene TRBV19; D remains ambiguous. V was cut by 3 bases and J by 1 base, with 16 bases left in between. CDR3 length: 17 residues. The germline CDR1 and CDR2 sequences are LNHDA and SQIVND (reference sequence).

This chain uses TRBV7-2 with TRBJ2-7; 7 positions agree with TRBD1. The CDR3 runs to 15 residues. J gave up 7 bases and V 4 bases, and 13 bases lay outside the gene matches. CDR1 and CDR2 (germline): SGHTA, FQGNSA. CDR3 DNA sequence: TGTGCCAGCAGCTACTCTACGACAGGGCCACGGGAGCAGTACTTC. Its translation: CASSYSTTGPREQYF.

The chain joins TRBV6-5 to TRBJ1-1, with TRBD1 matching over 9 bases. This CDR3 region has 14 residues. The V gene end was trimmed by 8 bases and the J gene end by 4 bases; junction bases not matched to a gene: 8. Germline assignment: CDR1 MNHEY and CDR2 SVGAGI. CDR3 nucleotide sequence: TGTGCCAGCCTCCGTGGGACAGGGTCCACTGAAGCTTTCTTT. Protein: CASLRGTGSTEAFF.

This CDR3 is CASSFPSGGRYNEQFF. The CDR3 DNA reads as TGTGCCAGCAGCTTCCCTAGCGGGGGGCGGTACAATGAGCAGTTCTTC. The gene calls are TRBV5-4 and TRBJ2-1; TRBD2 agrees at 11 bases. This CDR3 region has 16 residues. Looked up from germline, CDR1 is SGHNT and CDR2 is YYREEE (reference sequence). The V and J ends lost 2 bases and 4 bases, in that order; junction bases with no gene match: 5.

The CDR3 here is CASSEGSGPSTQYF. In DNA, the CDR3 is TGTGCCAGCAGTGAGGGCTCAGGACCGTCTACCCAGTACTTC. The J gene is TRBJ2-5, the V gene TRBV6-1; D is unresolved. Trimming cost V 3 bases and J 8 bases, with 16 bases left between them. CDR3 size: 14 residues. Germline CDR1 and CDR2: MNHNS and SASEGT.

The chain recombines TRBV9 with TRBJ2-1, with D possibly matching TRBD2 (6 bases). This CDR3 has 12 amino acids. The V end was cut by 3 bases, the J end by 11 bases, with 12 bases between. Germline CDR1 SGDLS, CDR2 YYNGEE. CDR3 nucleotides: TGTGCCAGCAGCGGGCGGGACCGGCAGCAGTTCTTC. Residues: CASSGRDRQQFF. The whole variable domain, remainder taken from reference TRBV9 and TRBJ2-1, is DSGVTQTPKHLITATGQRVTLRCSPRSGDLSVYWYQQSLDQGLQFLIQYYNGEERAKGNILERFSAQQFPDLHSELNLSSLELGDSALYFCASSGRDRQQFFGPGTRLTVL.

V gene TRBV7-2 combines with J gene TRBJ2-7; tentatively, D is TRBD1 (5 bases). CDR1 SGHTA and CDR2 FQGNSA come from the germline V gene. Deletions cut 5 bases from V and 3 bases from J, with 14 bases between. The CDR3 sequence is 14 residues long. The CDR3 reads CASSPLQASYEQYF. The CDR3, as DNA: TGTGCCAGCAGCCCTTTACAGGCCAGCTACGAGCAGTACTTC.

V and J are TRBV10-3 and TRBJ2-1; 8 positions match TRBD2. In germline, CDR1 is ENHRY, CDR2 SYGVKD. The J segment lost 0 bases and the V segment lost 3 bases, leaving 7 bases of the junction unmatched. The CDR3 length is 17 residues. CDR3: CAISEDTSGLSYNEQFF. The DNA of the CDR3 is TGTGCCATCAGTGAAGATACTAGCGGACTCTCCTACAATGAGCAGTTCTTC.

The rearrangement uses TRBV5-1 and TRBJ2-3; 7 nucleotides line up with TRBD2. The CDR3 totals 18 residues. Germline V gene sequence: CDR1 SGHRS, CDR2 YFSETQ. J lost 1 base, V lost 0 bases, and 11 bases had no gene match. CDR3 sequence reads: CASSLVPLSSGGTDTQYF. The CDR3 DNA follows: TGCGCCAGCAGCTTGGTCCCTCTTTCTAGCGGAGGCACAGATACGCAGTATTTT.

CDR3 amino acids: CASSLGGGMSEKLFF. CDR3 DNA: TGTGCCAGCAGCTTGGGGGGGGGAATGAGTGAAAAACTGTTTTTT. The rearrangement uses TRBV5-8 and TRBJ1-4, with D maybe TRBD1 (5 bases). Germline V gene sequence: CDR1 SGHTS, CDR2 YDEGEE. The CDR3 sequence is 15 residues long. V shed 0 bases and J shed 7 bases, with 13 bases lying between them.

The V call is TRBV5-1, the J call TRBJ1-4; possible D gene TRBD1, 6 bases. The germline V gene has CDR1 SGHRS and CDR2 YFSETQ. Trimming took 7 bases from V and 4 from J, leaving 14 bases between them. This CDR3 has 14 residues. CDR3 coding DNA: TGCGCCAGCTCCTTTCAGGGGCTTAATGAAAAACTGTTTTTT. It is translated as CASSFQGLNEKLFF.

The chain has TRBV27 and TRBJ1-1, with 9 bases aligning to TRBD1. The CDR3 extends over 14 amino acids. Germline CDR1 reads MNHEY; CDR2 reads SMNVEV (reference sequence). V lost 5 bases to trimming and J lost 11 bases; unmatched junction nucleotides: 12. The CDR3 spells CASSTNTGGAGAFF. CDR3 sequence (DNA): TGTGCCAGCAGTACAAACACAGGGGGCGCTGGTGCTTTCTTT.

This clone was observed a handful of times. The rearrangement links TRBV6-5 to TRBJ1-6; no definite D call. Germline V gene sequence: CDR1 MNHEY, CDR2 SVGAGI. V was shortened by 6 bases and J by 7 bases, with 10 bases between the two germline ends. The CDR3 sequence is 13 residues long. CDR3 nucleotides: TGTGCCAGCAGGGCCGGTGGGAATTCACCCCTCCACTTT. Translated, it gives CASRAGGNSPLHF.

The chain is built from TRBV10-3 and TRBJ1-6; no definite D call. The V gene's germline CDR1 is ENHRY and CDR2 SYGVKD. V dropped 4 bases and J dropped 2 bases, with 9 bases sitting between them. The CDR3 is made up of 15 amino acids. The CDR3 DNA reads TGTGCCATCAGTGCGCAGGAGCCCTATAATTCACCCCTCCACTTT. Its translation is CAISAQEPYNSPLHF.

The chain recombines TRBV5-5 with TRBJ1-3; D ambiguous. V lost 4 bases and J lost 0, with 5 bases in between. CDR3 length equals 13 residues. Per germline, CDR1 SGHKS and CDR2 YYEKEE (reference sequence). The CDR3: CASSENSGNTIYF. Here the CDR3 DNA reads TGTGCCAGCAGCGAGAACTCTGGAAACACCATATATTTT.

The chain carries TRBV6-1 and TRBJ2-1; TRBD2 might be the D (6 bases). Germline lookup yields CDR1 MNHNS and CDR2 SASEGT. The CDR3 spans 13 residues. V was pared by 2 bases and J by 15 bases, with 17 bases between. For the CDR3, the DNA is TGTGCCAGCAGTGAAACATGGGGACTCGGACTGTTCTTC. This encodes CASSETWGLGLFF.

V gene TRBV30 combines with J gene TRBJ1-6; 8 nucleotides align to TRBD1. Germline V gene lookup returns CDR1 GTSNPN and CDR2 SVGIG (reference sequence). The CDR3 is made up of 16 amino acids. Germline trimming cut 3 bases from V and 5 bases from J; bases unmatched to any gene: 9. The CDR3 region has the DNA TGTGCCTGGAGAAGACAGGGGACGTATAATAATTCACCCCTCCACTTT. Protein product: CAWRRQGTYNNSPLHF.

This clone came up a few times. J is TRBJ1-1 and V is TRBV5-5; D unclear. Between the trimmed V and J ends, which lost 0 bases and 8 bases, there was a span of 8 bases. Germline lookup yields CDR1 SGHKS and CDR2 YYEKEE (reference sequence). The CDR3 consists of 12 residues. This chain's CDR3 is CASSLEGGEAFF. CDR3 nucleotides: TGTGCCAGCAGCTTGGAGGGTGGAGAAGCTTTCTTT.

V usage is TRBV6-2 or TRBV6-3 and J usage is TRBJ1-2, with 7 nucleotides matching TRBD1. Germline V gene data show CDR1 as MNHEY and CDR2 as SVGEGT. Trimming took 2 bases from V and 8 from J; bases not matched to a gene: 11. The CDR3 contains 15 residues. CDR3 amino acids: CASSYGGQAIGGYTF. Here the CDR3 DNA reads TGTGCCAGCAGTTACGGCGGACAGGCCATCGGGGGCTACACCTTC.

The sample holds one count of this clone. This rearrangement joins TRBV28 to TRBJ2-1; either TRBD1 or TRBD2 may supply D (7 bases each). V lost 6 bases and J lost 1, with 16 bases in between. The length of the CDR3 is 16 residues. Germline lookup yields CDR1 MDHEN and CDR2 SYDVKM. The CDR3: CASSKQGTKSYNEQFF. The CDR3 coding sequence is TGTGCCAGCAGCAAACAGGGGACTAAATCCTACAATGAGCAGTTCTTC.

This clone has just a few counts. V gene TRBV7-2 combines with J gene TRBJ1-3; 7 bases line up with TRBD1. With V trimmed by 2 bases and J by 0 bases, 7 bases remained unmatched. The length of the CDR3 is 17 residues. CDR1 is SGHTA and CDR2 is FQGNSA in the germline V gene. CDR3 bases: TGTGCCAGCAGCTTAACCGGGACAGAAATCTCTGGAAACACCATATATTTT. Translation: CASSLTGTEISGNTIYF.

The genes are TRBV4-2 and TRBJ2-7; 10 bases are a match to TRBD2. The germline gives CDR1 LGHNA, CDR2 YNFKEQ. The CDR3 runs 16 residues. With 2 bases clipped from V and 0 bases from J, the junction kept 4 bases outside the gene matches. The CDR3 is CASSQQSGGDSYEQYF. CDR3 bases: TGTGCCAGCAGCCAACAAAGCGGGGGGGACTCCTACGAGCAGTACTTC.

This chain connects TRBV4-1 to TRBJ2-5, with TRBD2 as a possible D gene (5 bases). Germline V gene lookup returns CDR1 MGHRA and CDR2 YSYEKL. V was pared by 5 bases and J by 5 bases, with 21 bases between. CDR3 size: 16 residues. The chain's CDR3 is CASSESRGLTHETQYF. Written as DNA, the CDR3 is TGCGCCAGCAGCGAAAGCAGAGGGCTAACACACGAGACCCAGTACTTC.

This chain uses TRBV7-2 with TRBJ2-3, with a tentative D call TRBD2 (6 bases). The CDR3 extends over 13 amino acids. V dropped 8 bases and J dropped 3 bases, with 12 bases sitting between them. Germline V gene lookup returns CDR1 SGHTA and CDR2 FQGNSA. The CDR3 DNA reads as TGTGCCAGCGCGGGGAAACAAACAGATACGCAGTATTTT. It yields the protein CASAGKQTDTQYF.